Presented here are 27 T cell receptor beta chains from one specimen sequenced in a study of control samples from healthy donors and cancer patients. Data came from immunoSEQ multiplex PCR; TCRdb stores just in-frame clones and leaves some out. The repertoire holds roughly 98,000 clones, roughly 82% seen once, with about 9.8% in the top ten. The sample comprised blood. These receptors were obtained from a woman in her sixties or seventies in good health.

This clone was picked up one time. The rearrangement joins TRBV6-5 to TRBJ2-3; TRBD2 matches at 7 bases. Trimming cost V 2 bases and J 6 bases; bases outside gene matches: 5. Germline loops: CDR1 MNHEY, CDR2 SVGAGI. The CDR3 spans 14 residues. This CDR3 reads CASSYVREPDTQYF. For the CDR3, the DNA is TGTGCCAGCAGTTACGTGCGGGAGCCTGATACGCAGTATTTT.

This sequence joins TRBV7-9 and TRBJ1-2; D is ambiguous. CDR1 and CDR2 (germline): SEHNR, FQNEAQ (reference sequence). The CDR3 length is 13 residues. The V end was cut by 1 base, the J end by 8 bases, with 11 bases between. The CDR3 reads CASSLVKAEGYTF. DNA for the CDR3: TGTGCCAGCAGCTTAGTTAAAGCCGAGGGCTACACCTTC.

This clone was seen a few times. The chain carries TRBV14 and TRBJ1-4; no reliable D call. This CDR3 comprises 12 residues. V was shortened by 1 base and J by 8 bases, with 5 bases between the two germline ends. Germline CDR1 SGHDN, CDR2 FVKESK. This CDR3 is CASSQGWEKLFF. CDR3 nucleotides: TGTGCCAGCAGCCAAGGTTGGGAAAAACTGTTTTTT.

This rearrangement joins TRBV19 to TRBJ2-4; 10 bases are shared with TRBD2. The germline gives CDR1 LNHDA, CDR2 SQIVND (reference sequence). The ends lost 5 bases at V and 8 bases at J; junction bases unmatched: 15. The length of the CDR3 is 17 residues. CDR3 coding DNA: TGTGCCAGTAGTGGAATGGGGACTAGCGCCGGTCGGGACATTCAGTACTTC. Its translation is CASSGMGTSAGRDIQYF.

This chain links TRBV7-2 with TRBJ2-5, with TRBD1 as a possible D gene (6 bases). The CDR3 totals 13 residues. From germline, CDR1 is SGHTA and CDR2 FQGNSA. V was shortened by 3 bases and J by 3 bases, with 8 bases between the two germline ends. The CDR3: CASSFGQKETQYF. Written as DNA, the CDR3 is TGTGCCAGCAGCTTTGGACAGAAAGAGACCCAGTACTTC.

The chain links TRBV18 to TRBJ1-5; no definite D call. The CDR3 is 14 amino acids. Trimming removed 4 bases at V and 5 bases at J, with 12 bases between. CDR1 and CDR2 from the germline V gene are KGHSH and LQKENI. DNA for the CDR3: TGTGCCAGCTCACTCGACGGAGTTTATCAGCCCCAGCATTTT. Its translation: CASSLDGVYQPQHF.

The chain joins TRBV29-1 to TRBJ1-5; no firm D call. The CDR3 is made up of 13 amino acids. Germline assignment: CDR1 SQVTM and CDR2 ANQGSEA. With 4 bases removed from V and 6 bases from J, the gap between germline ends came to 13 bases. The CDR3 DNA is TGCAGCGTTGCTGGATCAGAGGGTCAGCCCCAGCATTTT. Translating gives CSVAGSEGQPQHF.

V is TRBV18 and J is TRBJ2-5; tentative D call: TRBD2 (5 bases). CDR3 size: 13 residues. Germline CDR1 is KGHSH and CDR2 is LQKENI. V was pared by 2 bases and J by 2 bases, with 6 bases between. This chain's CDR3 is CASSPREQETQYF. In nucleotides, the CDR3 is TGTGCCAGCTCACCAAGGGAGCAAGAGACCCAGTACTTC.

This clone occurred once. The V call is TRBV3-1 (or the pseudogene TRBV3-2), the J call TRBJ2-5; a possible D gene is TRBD2 (6 bases). This CDR3 is 16 amino acids long. Trimming removed 1 base at V and 5 bases at J, with 17 bases between. Germline assignment: CDR1 LGHDT and CDR2 YNNKEL (reference sequence). CDR3 loop: CASSQVGLSATETQYF. The DNA of the CDR3 is TGTGCCAGCAGCCAAGTCGGACTATCGGCCACGGAGACCCAGTACTTC.

V gene TRBV18 combines with J gene TRBJ1-1, with D possibly matching TRBD1 (6 bases). From germline, CDR1 is KGHSH and CDR2 LQKENI. CDR3 length: 13 amino acids. V was trimmed by 9 bases and J by 2 bases, leaving 13 bases between them. CDR3 bases: TGTGCCAGTTCAGAGGGGGGTAACACTGAAGCTTTCTTT. It codes for CASSEGGNTEAFF.

The chain is built from TRBV14 and TRBJ1-6, with 9 bases that match TRBD1. This CDR3 region has 15 residues. Germline V CDR1 and CDR2: SGHDN, FVKESK. With 1 base clipped from V and 9 bases from J, the junction kept 4 bases outside the gene matches. CDR3 sequence (DNA): TGTGCCAGCAGCCAAGTTGACAGGGGGGCTTCACCCCTCCACTTT. It is translated as CASSQVDRGASPLHF.

The J gene is TRBJ1-2, the V gene TRBV29-1, with TRBD1 matching 10 bases. V was clipped by 3 bases and J by 0 bases; unmatched bases: 4. This CDR3 is built from 15 residues. Germline V gene data show CDR1 as SQVTM and CDR2 as ANQGSEA. The CDR3 spells CSVERDRGSNYGYTF. CDR3 nucleotides: TGCAGCGTTGAGCGGGACAGGGGATCTAACTATGGCTACACCTTC.

This clone was picked up one time. The rearrangement joins TRBV5-1 to TRBJ1-2, with D unresolved. V was clipped by 7 bases and J by 7 bases, with 23 bases between them. CDR1 is SGHRS and CDR2 is YFSETQ in the germline V gene. The CDR3 is made up of 15 amino acids. CDR3: CASAAMDVVRGGYTF. The CDR3 nucleotides are TGCGCCAGCGCAGCAATGGACGTCGTTCGGGGTGGCTACACCTTC.

The genes are TRBV5-1 and TRBJ2-1; D is ambiguous. Trimming left V 0 bases short and J 6 bases short, with 7 bases between. The CDR3 consists of 13 residues. The V gene's germline CDR1 is SGHRS and CDR2 YFSETQ. CDR3 sequence reads: CASSLGQANEQFF. CDR3 coding DNA: TGCGCCAGCAGCTTGGGGCAGGCCAATGAGCAGTTCTTC.

The CDR3 protein is CASSFLLSGTGELFF. CDR3 DNA: TGCGCCAGCAGCTTTTTACTTAGCGGAACCGGGGAGCTGTTTTTT. The rearrangement joins TRBV5-1 to TRBJ2-2, with D perhaps matching TRBD2 (6 bases). This CDR3 has 15 residues. Germline CDR1 SGHRS, CDR2 YFSETQ. Trimming left V 2 bases short and J 5 bases short, with 13 bases between. Based on the CDR3 plus reference TRBV5-1 and TRBJ2-2, the full variable domain is KAGVTQTPRYLIKTRGQQVTLSCSPISGHRSVSWYQQTPGQGLQFLFEYFSETQRNKGNFPGRFSGRQFSNSRSEMNVSTLELGDSALYLCASSFLLSGTGELFFGEGSRLTVL.

The gene calls are TRBV3-1 (or the pseudogene TRBV3-2) and TRBJ2-2; D gene uncertain. The CDR3 consists of 17 residues. The ends were cut back, 1 base at V and 2 bases at J, with 14 bases in the middle. Germline loops: CDR1 LGHDT, CDR2 YNNKEL (reference sequence). CDR3 nucleotides: TGTGCCAGCAGCCAAGTCAAAAGTACGGAAAACACCGGGGAGCTGTTTTTT. Residues: CASSQVKSTENTGELFF.

The chain combines TRBV23-1 with TRBJ1-4, with a possible D match to TRBD1 (5 bases). TRBV23-1 is sorted into the ORF group, with uncertain function. The CDR3 length is 14 residues. Trimming removed 8 bases from V and 7 bases from J, with 17 bases in between. The CDR3 coding sequence is TGCGCCAGCTGCAACGGGGCCCCCCTTGAAAAACTGTTTTTT. Protein product: CASCNGAPLEKLFF.

This chain links TRBV29-1 with TRBJ2-2; D is possibly TRBD2 (5 bases). V lost 7 bases and J lost 1, with 13 bases in between. Germline V gene data show CDR1 as SQVTM and CDR2 as ANQGSEA. CDR3 length: 14 residues. The CDR3 protein is CSGTGELNTGELFF. The DNA for the CDR3 is TGCAGCGGGACTGGGGAATTGAACACCGGGGAGCTGTTTTTT.

The chain employs TRBV20-1 and TRBJ1-1, with D unclear. Germline loops: CDR1 DFQATT, CDR2 SNEGSKA (reference sequence). Trimming took 5 bases from V and 0 from J, leaving 4 bases between them. CDR3 size: 11 residues. The CDR3 DNA follows: TGCAGTGCTTACGTGAACACTGAAGCTTTCTTT. This sequence encodes CSAYVNTEAFF.

The chain is built from TRBV2 and TRBJ2-2, with D possibly being TRBD2 (5 bases). This CDR3 is 15 amino acids long. The germline V gene has CDR1 SNHLY and CDR2 FYNNEI. Trimming stripped 6 bases from V and 0 bases from J, with 11 bases between. The CDR3 is CASRSGNPNTGELFF. The CDR3, as DNA: TGTGCCAGCAGATCCGGGAACCCGAACACCGGGGAGCTGTTTTTT.

The chain employs TRBV7-2 and TRBJ2-5, with 11 bases that match TRBD2. Trimming took 5 bases from V and 1 from J; bases not matched to a gene: 6. The germline CDR1 and CDR2 sequences are SGHTA and FQGNSA. The CDR3 has 16 amino acids. CDR3 residues: CASSPTSGALQETQYF. As DNA, the CDR3 is TGTGCCAGCAGCCCGACTAGCGGGGCCCTCCAAGAGACCCAGTACTTC. The complete variable domain, with remaining parts taken from reference TRBV7-2 and TRBJ2-5, reads GAGVSQSPSNKVTEKGKDVELRCDPISGHTALYWYRQSLGQGLEFLIYFQGNSAPDKSGLPSDRFSAERTGGSVSTLTIQRTQQEDSAVYLCASSPTSGALQETQYFGPGTRLLVL.

This clone was seen only once. This chain joins TRBV28 and TRBJ1-2; tentative D call: TRBD1 (6 bases). The V and J ends lost 7 bases and 3 bases respectively, with 18 bases between them. The CDR3 is 15 amino acids. Germline V gene sequence: CDR1 MDHEN, CDR2 SYDVKM. CDR3 bases: TGTGCCAGCATGCGGATTGACAGGTGGGACTATGGCTACACCTTC. This gives the protein CASMRIDRWDYGYTF.

This clone was seen just once. CDR3 loop: CASSQTGLAGPGTDTQYF. The DNA for the CDR3 is TGTGCCAGCAGCCAAACAGGACTAGCGGGACCCGGCACAGATACGCAGTATTTT. This chain links TRBV3-1 (or the pseudogene TRBV3-2) with TRBJ2-3, with 12 positions matching TRBD2. The germline V gene encodes CDR1 LGHDT and CDR2 YNNKEL (reference sequence). The trim removed 2 bases at V and 1 base at J, leaving 7 bases unmatched. This CDR3 region has 18 residues.

The chain recombines TRBV5-6 with TRBJ1-4; a weak D match, TRBD1 (6 bases). Germline V gives CDR1 SGHDT, CDR2 YYEEEE. The CDR3 spans 15 residues. Trimming removed 0 bases from V and 5 bases from J, with 11 bases in between. CDR3 protein: CASSLATGPNEKLFF. The CDR3 DNA reads as TGTGCCAGCAGCTTGGCGACAGGTCCGAATGAAAAACTGTTTTTT.

This clone occurred a few times. The chain links TRBV28 to TRBJ1-6; D gene unclear. Trimming cost V 8 bases and J 0 bases, with 8 bases left between them. The CDR3 length is 14 residues. CDR1 is MDHEN and CDR2 is SYDVKM in the germline V gene. CDR3 bases: TGTGCCAGCTCAACGAGCTCCTATAATTCACCCCTCCACTTT. Protein sequence: CASSTSSYNSPLHF.

The genes are TRBV4-1 and TRBJ1-2; 7 bases are a match to TRBD1. CDR3 size: 14 residues. CDR1 MGHRA and CDR2 YSYEKL come from the germline V gene. After removal of 1 base from V and 4 bases from J, the junction contained 3 bases not matched to a gene. The CDR3 nucleotides read TGCGCCAGCAGCCAAGTAGGGGGCGGCTATGGCTACACCTTC. Translation gives CASSQVGGGYGYTF.

The V call is TRBV9, the J call TRBJ1-2; maybe TRBD1 (5 bases). With 5 bases removed from V and 3 bases from J, the gap between germline ends came to 20 bases. The CDR3 runs to 16 residues. Germline V gene lookup returns CDR1 SGDLS and CDR2 YYNGEE. The CDR3 DNA is TGTGCCAGCAGTGGGTCGATGAGGGGTAGTCACTATGGCTACACCTTC. It yields the protein CASSGSMRGSHYGYTF.